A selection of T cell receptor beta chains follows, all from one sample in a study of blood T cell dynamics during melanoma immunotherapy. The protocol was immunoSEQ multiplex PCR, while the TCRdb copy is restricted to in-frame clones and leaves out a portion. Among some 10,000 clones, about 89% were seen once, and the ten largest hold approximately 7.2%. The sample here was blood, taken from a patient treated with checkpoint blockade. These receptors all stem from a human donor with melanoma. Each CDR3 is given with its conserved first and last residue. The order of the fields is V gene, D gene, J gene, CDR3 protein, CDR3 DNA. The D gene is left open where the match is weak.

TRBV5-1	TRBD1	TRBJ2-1	CASSLSDRGDQFF	TGCGCCAGCAGCCTCTCTGACAGGGGGGATCAGTTCTTC
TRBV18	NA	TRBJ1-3	CASSPKDRSSGNTIYF	TGTGCCAGCTCCCCGAAAGACAGAAGCTCTGGAAACACCATATATTTT
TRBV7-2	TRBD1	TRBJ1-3	CASSLQGASGNTIYF	TGTGCCAGCAGCTTACAGGGGGCGTCTGGAAACACCATATATTTT
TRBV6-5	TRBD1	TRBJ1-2	CASRQIGGSYGYTF	TGTGCCAGCAGACAAATAGGGGGCTCCTATGGCTACACCTTC
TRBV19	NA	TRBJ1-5	CASSTTWGGQSNQPQHF	TGTGCCAGTAGTACCACCTGGGGGGGGCAAAGCAATCAGCCCCAGCATTTT
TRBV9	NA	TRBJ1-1	CASSPSLTVNTEAFF	TGTGCCAGCAGCCCGAGTCTGACGGTGAACACTGAAGCTTTCTTT
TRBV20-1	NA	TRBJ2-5	CSGRYQETQYF	TGCAGTGGCCGGTACCAAGAGACCCAGTACTTC
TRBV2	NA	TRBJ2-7	CASKPTGNEQYF	TGTGCCAGCAAACCAACAGGGAACGAGCAGTACTTC
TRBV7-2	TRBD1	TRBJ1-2	CASSAPGQRTYGYTF	TGTGCCAGCAGCGCTCCGGGACAGAGGACCTATGGCTACACCTTC
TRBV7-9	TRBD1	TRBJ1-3	CASSSQGSSGNTIYF	TGTGCCAGCAGCTCACAGGGGAGCTCTGGAAACACCATATATTTT